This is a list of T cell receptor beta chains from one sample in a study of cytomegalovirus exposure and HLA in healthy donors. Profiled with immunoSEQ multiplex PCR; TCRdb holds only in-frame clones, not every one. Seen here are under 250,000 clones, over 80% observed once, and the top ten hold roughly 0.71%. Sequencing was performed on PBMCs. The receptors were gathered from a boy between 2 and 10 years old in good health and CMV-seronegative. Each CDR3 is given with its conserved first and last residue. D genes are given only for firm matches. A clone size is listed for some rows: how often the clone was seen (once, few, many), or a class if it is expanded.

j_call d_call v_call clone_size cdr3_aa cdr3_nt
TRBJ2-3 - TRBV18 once CASSPGLDTDTQYF TGTGCCAGCTCACCGGGGCTGGACACAGATACGCAGTATTTT
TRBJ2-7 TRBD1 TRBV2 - CASSSGQNSYEQYF TGTGCCAGCAGCTCGGGACAGAACTCCTACGAGCAGTACTTC
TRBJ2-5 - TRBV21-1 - CASSKTRKETQYF TGTGCCAGCAGCAAAACCAGAAAAGAGACCCAGTACTTC
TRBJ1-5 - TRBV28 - CASSFGQSNQPQHF TGTGCCAGCAGTTTTGGGCAGAGCAATCAGCCCCAGCATTTT
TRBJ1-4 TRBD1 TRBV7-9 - CASSSAQDRGNEKLFF TGTGCCAGCAGCTCCGCTCAGGACAGGGGAAATGAAAAACTGTTTTTT
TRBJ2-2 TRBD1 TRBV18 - CASSLNPGQGPTGELFF TGTGCCAGCTCACTCAACCCGGGACAGGGTCCCACCGGGGAGCTGTTTTTT
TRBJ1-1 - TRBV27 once CASSWKSGENTEAFF TGTGCCAGCAGTTGGAAGTCGGGGGAGAACACTGAAGCTTTCTTT
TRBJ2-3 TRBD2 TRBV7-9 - CASSFRAGGLTDTQYF TGTGCCAGCAGCTTCAGGGCGGGAGGCCTCACAGATACGCAGTATTTT
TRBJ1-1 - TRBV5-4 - CASSRGSKNTEAFF TGTGCCAGCAGCCGCGGGTCGAAGAACACTGAAGCTTTCTTT
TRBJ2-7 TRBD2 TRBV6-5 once CASRSGGRAHYEQYF TGTGCCAGCAGATCGGGAGGGAGGGCCCACTACGAGCAGTACTTC
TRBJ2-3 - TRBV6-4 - CASSVRDTQYF TGTGCCAGCAGTGTCCGAGATACGCAGTATTTT
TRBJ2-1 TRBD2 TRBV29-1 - CSVDFRLTSGDYNEQFF TGCAGCGTTGATTTTCGGTTGACTAGCGGGGACTACAATGAGCAGTTCTTC
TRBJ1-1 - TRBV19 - CASSGGGPNTEAFF TGTGCCAGTAGTGGGGGGGGCCCGAACACTGAAGCTTTCTTT
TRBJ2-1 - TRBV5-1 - CASSPSSDLSSYNEQFF TGCGCCAGCAGCCCATCTTCGGACTTAAGCTCCTACAATGAGCAGTTCTTC
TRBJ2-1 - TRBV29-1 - CSVAQRNEQFF TGCAGCGTTGCTCAACGGAATGAGCAGTTCTTC
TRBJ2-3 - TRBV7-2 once CASSPSRDLGHTQYF TGTGCCAGCAGCCCATCCCGGGACTTAGGCCATACGCAGTATTTT
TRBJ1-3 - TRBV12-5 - CAAGGGGNTIYF TGTGCCGCGGGGGGGGGTGGAAACACCATATATTTT
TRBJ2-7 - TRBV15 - CATSASRDSAYEQYF TGTGCCACCAGCGCCTCCCGGGACTCCGCCTACGAGCAGTACTTC